The sequence of this T cell receptor (beta chain) was determined in a study of graft-versus-host responses after intestinal transplantation. Study-wide points: Among recipient marrow samples, GvH clones were found; some appeared first in ileum or blood. Graft-versus-host to host-versus-graft clonal ratios in allografts were high in patients with graft-donor T cell macrochimerism.

This clone was counted between two and nine times. The antigen remains unidentified. Some clones are missing from TCRdb's copy, which holds only in-frame ones; the method was immunoSEQ multiplex PCR. The sample lists under 150,000 clones; more than 80% were seen once. The starting material was unstimulated CD4+ T cells sorted from spleen or lymph node cells, obtained before intestinal transplant. The source of this sequence is a human donor who received an intestinal transplant.

The CDR3 region has the DNA TGTGCCAGCAGCCAGGACGTGCCGCAGGGAACGGGGAATTCACCCCTCCACTTT. Translating it yields CASSQDVPQGTGNSPLHF. The chain is built from TRBV4-2 and TRBJ1-6, with D perhaps matching TRBD1 (5 bases). Trimming shortened V by 3 bases and J by 7 bases, and 22 bases separated the two germline ends. The CDR3 consists of 18 residues. Per germline, CDR1 LGHNA and CDR2 YNFKEQ.